One and the same sample provided the 15 T cell receptor beta chains below, sequenced in a study of blood T cell repertoires in COVID-19. Clones were sequenced by immunoSEQ multiplex PCR, and TCRdb holds only the in-frame ones, with some missing. The sample includes about 370,000 clones, 75% to 90% of them seen just once. The sample was PBMCs or T cells enriched from blood (not recorded which). These TCRs come from a man aged 18-30 years who had recovered from COVID-19.

This chain connects TRBV10-3 to TRBJ2-5, with D possibly being TRBD1 (6 bases). V was pared by 5 bases and J by 4 bases, with 8 bases between. CDR1 is ENHRY and CDR2 is SYGVKD in the germline V gene. This CDR3 is 12 amino acids long. The CDR3 nucleotides read TGTGCCATCAGTTCGGACAGAGAGACCCAGTACTTC. Its protein product is CAISSDRETQYF.

The chain recombines TRBV10-3 with TRBJ2-4; TRBD2 aligns across 7 bases. This CDR3 contains 16 residues. J was trimmed by 8 bases and V by 0 bases; bases with no gene match: 10. The germline CDR1 and CDR2 sequences are ENHRY and SYGVKD. The CDR3 sequence: CAISESTLGGLYIQYF. In nucleotides, the CDR3 is TGTGCCATCAGTGAGTCGACTCTGGGGGGGTTGTACATTCAGTACTTC.

The chain combines TRBV3-1 (or the pseudogene TRBV3-2) with TRBJ2-7; 10 bases are a match to TRBD2. Germline V lookup: CDR1 LGHDT, CDR2 YNNKEL (reference sequence). This CDR3 has 14 amino acids. The V segment lost 4 bases and the J segment 3 bases; nucleotides outside the gene matches: 3. The CDR3: CASSLLAGVYEQYF. The CDR3 DNA reads as TGTGCCAGCAGCCTTCTAGCGGGAGTCTACGAGCAGTACTTC.

The rearrangement links TRBV9 to TRBJ1-1, with D tentatively TRBD1 (5 bases). CDR1 SGDLS and CDR2 YYNGEE come from the germline V gene. This CDR3 is built from 14 residues. Deletions cut 4 bases from V and 4 bases from J, with 14 bases between. CDR3 DNA: TGTGCCAGCAGCCCCCGGGGAGGGGCCACTGAAGCTTTCTTT. Encoded protein: CASSPRGGATEAFF.

To note about this clone: Other DNA sequences in this sample translate to the same CDR3. The chain combines TRBV9 with TRBJ1-2; possible D gene TRBD1, 5 bases. Germline CDR1 is SGDLS and CDR2 is YYNGEE. This CDR3 contains 12 residues. The germline V and J ends were trimmed by 3 bases and 4 bases, with 7 bases remaining between them. The CDR3 nucleotides read TGTGCCAGCAGCGCCCAGGGCTATGGCTACACCTTC. This codes for CASSAQGYGYTF.

The gene calls are TRBV11-1 and TRBJ2-1; no firm D call. CDR1 and CDR2 (germline): SGHAT, FQDESV (reference sequence). V was pared by 1 base and J by 4 bases, with 14 bases between. This CDR3 contains 16 residues. The CDR3 nucleotides are TGTGCCAGCAGCTTAGTTGGTGGTCTAAAGTACAATGAGCAGTTCTTC. This codes for CASSLVGGLKYNEQFF.

The chain recombines TRBV2 with TRBJ1-2, with a possible D match to TRBD1 (6 bases). Germline loops: CDR1 SNHLY, CDR2 FYNNEI. Deletions cut 3 bases from V and 4 bases from J, with 12 bases between. The CDR3 is made up of 14 amino acids. This chain's CDR3 is CASSDRLGAYGYTF. The CDR3 region has the DNA TGTGCCAGCAGTGATCGATTGGGGGCCTATGGCTACACCTTC.

V usage is TRBV14 and J usage is TRBJ2-5; D gene unclear. Germline assignment: CDR1 SGHDN and CDR2 FVKESK. The CDR3 runs to 14 residues. Trimming left V 4 bases short and J 4 bases short, with 13 bases between. CDR3 sequence (DNA): TGTGCCAGCAGCCCCCCCTCAACACGAGAGACCCAGTACTTC. This codes for CASSPPSTRETQYF. Variable domain in full (rest from reference TRBV14 and TRBJ2-5): EAGVTQFPSHSVIEKGQTVTLRCDPISGHDNLYWYRRVMGKEIKFLLHFVKESKQDESGMPNNRFLAERTGGTYSTLKVQPAELEDSGVYFCASSPPSTRETQYFGPGTRLLVL.

CDR3 sequence reads: CASSPPTRGSGNTIYF. The CDR3 DNA reads TGTGCCAGCAGCCCTCCCACGCGGGGTTCTGGAAACACCATATATTTT. The chain recombines TRBV12-1 with TRBJ1-3. TRBV12-1 is listed as a pseudogene. CDR3 length: 16 residues.

Comment on this clone: One end of the junction fails to match germline, which may point to a read error. The J gene is TRBJ1-4, the V gene TRBV28; D call uncertain. This CDR3 has 12 residues. Germline lookup yields CDR1 MDHEN and CDR2 SYDVKM. CDR3 protein: CASSLKVRLRGF. In nucleotides, the CDR3 is TGTGCCAGCAGTTTGAAGGTGCGTCTCAGAGGATTT.

The DNA of the CDR3 is TGCAGCGGGCGGATTGGCGGAACCTTAACTGAAGCTTTCTTT. It yields the protein CSGRIGGTLTEAFF. The chain couples TRBV29-1 to TRBJ1-1; D unresolved. This CDR3 comprises 14 residues. V lost 7 bases and J 5 bases, leaving 20 bases between the germline ends. Germline V CDR1 and CDR2: SQVTM, ANQGSEA.

This chain uses TRBV5-4 with TRBJ2-2; D unresolved. Trimming left V 6 bases short and J 0 bases short, with 6 bases between. Germline CDR1 reads SGHNT; CDR2 reads YYREEE (reference sequence). The CDR3 consists of 13 residues. The CDR3, as DNA: TGTGCCAGCAAAAAGCCGAACACCGGGGAGCTGTTTTTT. Translating it yields CASKKPNTGELFF.

This chain uses TRBV3-1 (or the pseudogene TRBV3-2) with TRBJ1-1, with D possibly TRBD1 on 6 matching bases. The CDR3 is 13 amino acids. Germline-derived CDR1 and CDR2 are LGHDT and YNNKEL (reference sequence). V lost 5 bases, J lost 2 bases, and 9 bases lay in between. The CDR3 coding sequence is TGTGCCAGCAGCTTGACAGGAAACACTGAAGCTTTCTTT. It codes for CASSLTGNTEAFF.

This rearrangement joins TRBV9 to TRBJ2-7; TRBD2 is a possible D gene (6 bases). The CDR3 extends over 14 amino acids. V was trimmed by 3 bases and J by 0 bases, leaving 10 bases between them. In germline, CDR1 is SGDLS, CDR2 YYNGEE. CDR3 amino acids: CASSAGLSSYEQYF. The CDR3 nucleotides read TGTGCCAGCAGCGCCGGACTATCCTCCTACGAGCAGTACTTC.

The chain links TRBV19 to TRBJ1-5; D may be TRBD1 (5 bases). The CDR3 consists of 15 residues. Trimming pared 1 base from V and 1 base from J, leaving 8 bases between. Looked up from germline, CDR1 is LNHDA and CDR2 is SQIVND (reference sequence). CDR3 sequence: CASSIGGRSNQPQHF. CDR3 nucleotides: TGTGCCAGTAGTATAGGGGGCAGGAGCAATCAGCCCCAGCATTTT.